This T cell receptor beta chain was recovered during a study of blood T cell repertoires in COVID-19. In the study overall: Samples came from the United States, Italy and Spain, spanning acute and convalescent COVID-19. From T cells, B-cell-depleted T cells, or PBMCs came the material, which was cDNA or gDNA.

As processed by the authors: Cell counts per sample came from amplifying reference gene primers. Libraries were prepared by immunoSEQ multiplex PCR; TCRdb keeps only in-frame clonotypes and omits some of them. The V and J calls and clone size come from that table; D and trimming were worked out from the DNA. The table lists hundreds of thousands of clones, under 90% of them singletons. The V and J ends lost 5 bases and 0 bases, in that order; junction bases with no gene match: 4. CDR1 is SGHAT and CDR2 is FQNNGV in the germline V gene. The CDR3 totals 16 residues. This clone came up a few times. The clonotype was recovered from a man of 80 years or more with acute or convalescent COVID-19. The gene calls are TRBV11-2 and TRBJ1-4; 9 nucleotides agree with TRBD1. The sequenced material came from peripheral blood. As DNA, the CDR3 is TGTGCCAGCAGCCGGAGACAGGGGGCAACTAATGAAAAACTGTTTTTT. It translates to CASSRRQGATNEKLFF.